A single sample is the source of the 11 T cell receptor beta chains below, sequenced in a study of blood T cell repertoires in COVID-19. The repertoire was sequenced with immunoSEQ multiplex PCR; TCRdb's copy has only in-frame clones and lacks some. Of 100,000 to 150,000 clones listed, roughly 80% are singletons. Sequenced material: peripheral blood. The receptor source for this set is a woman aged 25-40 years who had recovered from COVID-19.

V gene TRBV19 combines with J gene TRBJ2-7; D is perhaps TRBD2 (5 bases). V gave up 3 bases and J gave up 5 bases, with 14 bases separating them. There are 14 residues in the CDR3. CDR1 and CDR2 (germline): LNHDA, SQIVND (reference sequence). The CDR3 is CASSIVGGRDEQYF. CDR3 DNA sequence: TGTGCCAGTAGTATTGTCGGAGGAAGGGACGAGCAGTACTTC. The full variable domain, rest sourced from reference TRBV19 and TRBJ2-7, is DGGITQSPKYLFRKEGQNVTLSCEQNLNHDAMYWYRQDPGQGLRLIYYSQIVNDFQKGDIAEGYSVSREKKESFPLTVTSAQKNPTAFYLCASSIVGGRDEQYFGPGTRLTVT.

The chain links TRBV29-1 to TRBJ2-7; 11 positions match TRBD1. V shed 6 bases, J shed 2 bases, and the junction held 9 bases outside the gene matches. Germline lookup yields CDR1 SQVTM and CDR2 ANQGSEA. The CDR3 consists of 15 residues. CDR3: CSVGKGQGDPYEQYF. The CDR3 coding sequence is TGCAGCGTGGGGAAGGGACAGGGGGATCCCTACGAGCAGTACTTC.

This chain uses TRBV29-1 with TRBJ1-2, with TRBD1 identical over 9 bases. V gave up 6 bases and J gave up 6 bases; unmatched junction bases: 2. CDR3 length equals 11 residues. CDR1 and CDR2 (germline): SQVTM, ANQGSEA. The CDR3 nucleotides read TGCAGCGTGGGGACAGGGCATGGCTACACCTTC. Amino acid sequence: CSVGTGHGYTF.

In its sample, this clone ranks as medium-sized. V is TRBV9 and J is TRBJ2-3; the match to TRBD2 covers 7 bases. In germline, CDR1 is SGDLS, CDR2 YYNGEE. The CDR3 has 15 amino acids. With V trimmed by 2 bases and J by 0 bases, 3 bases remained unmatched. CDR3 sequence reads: CASSVGRPSTDTQYF. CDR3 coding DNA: TGTGCCAGCAGCGTCGGGAGGCCAAGCACAGATACGCAGTATTTT. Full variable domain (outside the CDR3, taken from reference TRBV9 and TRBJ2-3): DSGVTQTPKHLITATGQRVTLRCSPRSGDLSVYWYQQSLDQGLQFLIQYYNGEERAKGNILERFSAQQFPDLHSELNLSSLELGDSALYFCASSVGRPSTDTQYFGPGTRLTVL.

The DNA of the CDR3 is TGTGCCAGCAGTGATTGGAGCGGGAGTAGTGATGAGCAGTTCTTC. This encodes CASSDWSGSSDEQFF. V is TRBV6-1 and J is TRBJ2-1; 8 nucleotides match TRBD2. CDR1 and CDR2 (germline): MNHNS, SASEGT. Unmatched junction bases numbered 9, after V lost 3 bases and J lost 8 bases. The CDR3 is 15 residues long.

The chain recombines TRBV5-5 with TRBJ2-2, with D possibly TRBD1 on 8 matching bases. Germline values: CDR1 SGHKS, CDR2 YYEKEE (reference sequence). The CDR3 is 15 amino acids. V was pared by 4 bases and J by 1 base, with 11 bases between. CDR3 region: CASSSGTGNTGELFF. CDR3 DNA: TGTGCCAGCAGCAGCGGGACAGGGAACACCGGGGAGCTGTTTTTT.

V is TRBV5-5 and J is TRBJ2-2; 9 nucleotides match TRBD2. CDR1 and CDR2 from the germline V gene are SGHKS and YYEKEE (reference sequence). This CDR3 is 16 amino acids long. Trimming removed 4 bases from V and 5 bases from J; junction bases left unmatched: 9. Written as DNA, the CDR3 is TGTGCCAGCAGCGCGGGGGCTAGCGGGAAAACCGGGGAGCTGTTTTTT. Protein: CASSAGASGKTGELFF.

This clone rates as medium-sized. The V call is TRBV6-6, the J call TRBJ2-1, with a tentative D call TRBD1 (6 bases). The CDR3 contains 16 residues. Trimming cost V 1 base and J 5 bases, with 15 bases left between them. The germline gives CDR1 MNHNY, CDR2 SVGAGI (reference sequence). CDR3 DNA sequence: TGTGCCAGCAGTTACTTCACAGGGCAATTGGACAATGAGCAGTTCTTC. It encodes CASSYFTGQLDNEQFF.

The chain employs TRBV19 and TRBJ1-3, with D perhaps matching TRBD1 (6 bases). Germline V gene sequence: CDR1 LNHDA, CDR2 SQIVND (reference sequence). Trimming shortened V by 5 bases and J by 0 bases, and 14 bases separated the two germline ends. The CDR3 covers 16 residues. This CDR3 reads CASSPETGSSGNTIYF. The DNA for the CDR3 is TGTGCCAGTAGTCCGGAGACAGGCTCCTCTGGAAACACCATATATTTT.

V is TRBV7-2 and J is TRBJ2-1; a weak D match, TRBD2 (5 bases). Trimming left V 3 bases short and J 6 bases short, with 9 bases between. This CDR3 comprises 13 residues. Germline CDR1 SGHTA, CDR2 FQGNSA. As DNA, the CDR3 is TGTGCCAGCAGCTTTGACGGGGTCAATGAGCAGTTCTTC. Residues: CASSFDGVNEQFF.

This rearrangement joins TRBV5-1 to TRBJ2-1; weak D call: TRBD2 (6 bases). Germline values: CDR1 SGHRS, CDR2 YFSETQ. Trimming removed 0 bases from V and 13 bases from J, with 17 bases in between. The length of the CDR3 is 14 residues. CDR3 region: CASSLVRLDFVQFF. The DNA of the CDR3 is TGCGCCAGCAGCTTGGTAAGACTAGATTTCGTTCAGTTCTTC. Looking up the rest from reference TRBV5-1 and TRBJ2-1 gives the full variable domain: KAGVTQTPRYLIKTRGQQVTLSCSPISGHRSVSWYQQTPGQGLQFLFEYFSETQRNKGNFPGRFSGRQFSNSRSEMNVSTLELGDSALYLCASSLVRLDFVQFFGPGTRLTVL.